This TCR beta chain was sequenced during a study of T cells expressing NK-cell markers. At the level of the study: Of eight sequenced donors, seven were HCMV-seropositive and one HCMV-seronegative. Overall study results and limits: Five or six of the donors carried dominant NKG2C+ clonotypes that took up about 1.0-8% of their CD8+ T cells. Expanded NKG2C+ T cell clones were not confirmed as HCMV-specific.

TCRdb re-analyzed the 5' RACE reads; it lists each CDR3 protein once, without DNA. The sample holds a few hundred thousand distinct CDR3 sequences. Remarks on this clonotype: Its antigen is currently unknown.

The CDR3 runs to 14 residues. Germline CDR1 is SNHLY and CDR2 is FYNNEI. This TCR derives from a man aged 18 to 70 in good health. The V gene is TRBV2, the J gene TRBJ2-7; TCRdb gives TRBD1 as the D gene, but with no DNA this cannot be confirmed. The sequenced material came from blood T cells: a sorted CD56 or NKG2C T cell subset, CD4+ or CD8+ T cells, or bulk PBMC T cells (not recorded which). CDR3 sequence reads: CASSDNRQTYEQYF.